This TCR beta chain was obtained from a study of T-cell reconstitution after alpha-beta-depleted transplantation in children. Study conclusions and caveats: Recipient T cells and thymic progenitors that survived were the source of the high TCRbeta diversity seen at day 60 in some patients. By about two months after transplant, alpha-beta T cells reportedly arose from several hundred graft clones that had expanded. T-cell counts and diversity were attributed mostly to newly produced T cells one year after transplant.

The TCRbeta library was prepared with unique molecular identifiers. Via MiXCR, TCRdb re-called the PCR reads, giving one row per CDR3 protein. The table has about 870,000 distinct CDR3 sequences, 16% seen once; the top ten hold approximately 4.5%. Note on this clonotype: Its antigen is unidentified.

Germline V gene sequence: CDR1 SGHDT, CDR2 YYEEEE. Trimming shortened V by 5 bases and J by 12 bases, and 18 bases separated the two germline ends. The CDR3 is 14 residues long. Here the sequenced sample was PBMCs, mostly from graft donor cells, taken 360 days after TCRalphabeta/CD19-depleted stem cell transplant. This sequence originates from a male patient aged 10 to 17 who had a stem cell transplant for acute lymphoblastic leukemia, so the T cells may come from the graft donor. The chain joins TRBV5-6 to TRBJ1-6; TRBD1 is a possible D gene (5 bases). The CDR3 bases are TGTGCCAGCAGTAACCTGCGGGGGAGAGTACCCCTCCACTTT. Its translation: CASSNLRGRVPLHF. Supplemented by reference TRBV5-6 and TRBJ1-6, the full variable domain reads DAGVTQSPTHLIKTRGQQVTLRCSPKSGHDTVSWYQQALGQGPQFIFQYYEEEERQRGNFPDRFSGHQFPNYSSELNVNALLLGDSALYLCASSNLRGRVPLHFGNGTRLTVT.